Following are 20 T cell receptor beta chains from one sample sequenced in a study of CD8+CD57+ T cells in acquired aplastic anemia. The use of genomic DNA as template underpinned the TCR beta VDJ and CDR3 profiling. Via MiXCR, TCRdb re-called the reads, giving one row per CDR3 protein. The sample consists of 250,000 to 300,000 distinct CDR3 sequences, approximately 55% of them appearing once. Sequenced: sorted CD4+, CD8+, or CD8+CD57+ T cells (not recorded which) from PBMCs. These receptors came from a human donor with severe aplastic anemia or a healthy control (not recorded which).

Many counts were recorded for this clonotype. V and J are TRBV2 and TRBJ1-3, with D maybe TRBD1 (5 bases). CDR3 size: 15 residues. Germline V gene lookup returns CDR1 SNHLY and CDR2 FYNNEI. The ends were cut back, 6 bases at V and 0 bases at J, with 12 bases in the middle. CDR3 nucleotides: TGTGCCAGCAGGGTCGGGACCTCCTCTGGAAACACCATATATTTT. Translating it yields CASRVGTSSGNTIYF.

On this clonotype itself: Compared with germline, one end of the junction differs, possibly owing to a read error. J is TRBJ1-1 and V is TRBV14; 10 positions agree with TRBD1. CDR1 and CDR2 from the germline V gene are SGHDN and FVKESK. This CDR3 is 15 amino acids long. Here the CDR3 DNA reads TGTGCCAACAGCGCTTTGGGACAGGGGTTCACTGTAGCTTTCTTT. Protein product: CANSALGQGFTVAFF.

J is TRBJ1-5 and V is TRBV7-2; D is unclear. The length of the CDR3 is 16 residues. Deletions cut 5 bases from V and 0 bases from J, with 14 bases between. Germline values: CDR1 SGHTA, CDR2 FQGNSA. Here the CDR3 reads CASSLGSTYSNQPQHF. In DNA form, the CDR3 reads TGTGCCAGCAGCCTGGGGTCCACGTATAGCAATCAGCCCCAGCATTTT.

This chain joins TRBV20-1 and TRBJ2-5; no clear D. The germline gives CDR1 DFQATT, CDR2 SNEGSKA (reference sequence). CDR3 size: 13 residues. V was clipped by 3 bases and J by 5 bases, with 13 bases between them. The CDR3 sequence: CSARETVPETQYF. The CDR3 DNA reads as TGCAGTGCTAGGGAAACAGTTCCGGAGACCCAGTACTTC.

The chain recombines TRBV6-1 with TRBJ1-2; no reliable D call. Germline V gene lookup returns CDR1 MNHNS and CDR2 SASEGT. V lost 2 bases and J lost 2, with 6 bases in between. CDR3 length: 13 amino acids. For the CDR3, the DNA is TGTGCCAGCAGTGAACGCAAGAACTATGGCTACACCTTC. The encoded protein is CASSERKNYGYTF.

This clonotype was counted ten times or more. The chain joins TRBV7-9 to TRBJ2-3; TRBD2 agrees at 11 bases. V was pared by 3 bases and J by 4 bases, with 3 bases of the junction left unmatched. This CDR3 region has 15 residues. CDR1 and CDR2 from the germline V gene are SEHNR and FQNEAQ (reference sequence). The CDR3 loop is CASSFSGGAPDTQYF. Written as DNA, the CDR3 is TGTGCCAGCAGCTTTAGCGGGGGGGCACCAGATACGCAGTATTTT.

The chain links TRBV14 to TRBJ1-2, with D maybe TRBD1 (5 bases). Trimming stripped 0 bases from V and 2 bases from J, with 10 bases between. This CDR3 spans 15 amino acids. Germline lookup yields CDR1 SGHDN and CDR2 FVKESK. The CDR3 nucleotides are TGTGCCAGCAGCCAAGATGTGGGGGGGAACTATGGCTACACCTTC. This gives the protein CASSQDVGGNYGYTF.

This clonotype was seen repeatedly, ten times or more. This rearrangement joins TRBV4-3 to TRBJ1-2; D uncertain. Germline V gene data show CDR1 as LGHNA and CDR2 as YSLEER. The CDR3 length is 14 residues. V was cut by 5 bases and J by 6 bases, with 16 bases left in between. The CDR3 protein is CASSANPGDHGYTF. The CDR3 nucleotides read TGCGCCAGCAGCGCTAACCCCGGGGATCATGGCTACACCTTC.

This clonotype was seen more than once but under ten times. The chain links TRBV20-1 to TRBJ2-5, with 11 bases identical to TRBD2. Losses at the gene ends were 5 bases for V and 5 bases for J; bases not matched to a gene: 7. The V gene's germline CDR1 is DFQATT and CDR2 SNEGSKA (reference sequence). CDR3 length: 14 residues. CDR3 residues: CSAVLAGEKETQYF. In DNA, the CDR3 is TGCAGTGCTGTACTAGCGGGAGAGAAGGAGACCCAGTACTTC.

The CDR3 coding sequence is TGTGCCAGCAGCCTTACCGGACCGACAAACTATGGCTACACCTTC. Amino acid sequence: CASSLTGPTNYGYTF. V and J are TRBV7-2 and TRBJ1-2; D remains unclear. The CDR3 runs to 15 residues. Looked up from germline, CDR1 is SGHTA and CDR2 is FQGNSA. The V gene lost 5 bases and the J gene lost 2 bases, with 15 bases spanning the gap.

This clonotype was seen more than once but under ten times. An end of the junction differs from the germline gene, which may be a read error. J is TRBJ1-1 and V is TRBV30; D is unresolved. This CDR3 has 11 amino acids. Germline V CDR1 and CDR2: GTSNPN, SVGIG (reference sequence). CDR3 residues: CAWSGSAKASF. CDR3 in DNA: TGTGCCTGGAGTGGCAGCGCCAAGGCTTCCTTT.

The chain has TRBV7-9 and TRBJ1-6; D is unclear. Per germline, CDR1 SEHNR and CDR2 FQNEAQ (reference sequence). The CDR3 contains 15 residues. The ends were cut back, 0 bases at V and 7 bases at J, with 10 bases in the middle. DNA for the CDR3: TGTGCCAGCAGCTTAGCATCGGCAGAAAATTCACCCCTCCACTTT. This codes for CASSLASAENSPLHF.

Turning to this clonotype: Given a much more abundant clone one base away, this may be a read error. The chain recombines TRBV6-5 with TRBJ1-4; D might be TRBD1 (6 bases). Germline V CDR1 and CDR2: MNHEY, SVGAGI. This CDR3 has 15 residues. CDR3 nucleotides: TGTGCCAGCAGTTCATCAGGGGCAACTAATGAAGAACTGTTTTTT. This encodes CASSSSGATNEELFF.

This clonotype was found a few times. A junction end diverges from the germline sequence, so it may reflect a read error. The chain uses TRBV7-7 and TRBJ2-1, with a tentative D call TRBD2 (6 bases). The CDR3 loop spans 14 amino acids. CDR1 is SSHAT, CDR2 FNYEAQ, per germline (reference sequence). The CDR3 DNA sequence: TGTGCTAGCAGCTTACTCGGGAGTGACAATGAGCAGTTCTTC. Translation gives CASSLLGSDNEQFF.

This rearrangement joins TRBV2 to TRBJ2-7, with D perhaps TRBD1 (5 bases). V was clipped by 3 bases and J by 3 bases, with 12 bases between them. Germline V lookup: CDR1 SNHLY, CDR2 FYNNEI. This CDR3 contains 14 residues. CDR3 residues: CASSDRTNNYEQYF. CDR3 DNA: TGTGCCAGCAGTGACCGGACAAATAACTACGAGCAGTACTTC.

This clonotype was seen ten or more times. The CDR3 DNA reads as TGTGCCAGCAGTTCTCCCGGGGGCTGGGACGGGGAGCTGTTTTTT. As protein: CASSSPGGWDGELFF. This chain joins TRBV12-3 or TRBV12-4 and TRBJ2-2, with D tentatively TRBD1 or TRBD2 (6 bases each). This CDR3 spans 15 amino acids. Trimming cost V 4 bases and J 7 bases, with 16 bases left between them.

The rearrangement joins TRBV10-3 to TRBJ1-1, with a possible D match to TRBD1 (6 bases). Germline V CDR1 and CDR2: ENHRY, SYGVKD. V gave up 6 bases and J gave up 5 bases, with 13 bases separating them. CDR3 length: 13 amino acids. DNA of the CDR3: TGTGCCATCAGAGACCCAGGGGTTACTGAAGCTTTCTTT. Protein product: CAIRDPGVTEAFF.

This clonotype turned up a few times. Possible read error: a much larger clone is one base away. V gene TRBV5-6 combines with J gene TRBJ2-1, with 10 bases fitting TRBD1. CDR1 is SGHDT and CDR2 is YYEEEE in the germline V gene. The length of the CDR3 is 17 residues. The CDR3, as DNA: TGTGCCAGCAGTCCCCCCGGGGGGACAGGGGAGGACAATGGGCAGTTCTTC. It codes for CASSPPGGTGEDNGQFF.

The J gene is TRBJ2-6, the V gene TRBV7-8; no reliable D call. Per germline, CDR1 SGHVS and CDR2 FQNEAQ. CDR3 length equals 13 residues. Deletions cut 4 bases from V and 3 bases from J, with 4 bases between. DNA of the CDR3: TGTGCCAGCAGCTCAAGTGGGGCCAACGTCCTGACTTTC. Protein: CASSSSGANVLTF.

In this sample, this clonotype turned up many times. The J gene is TRBJ1-2, the V gene TRBV7-2; 9 bases map to TRBD1. The CDR3 is 15 amino acids. Germline V CDR1 and CDR2: SGHTA, FQGNSA. Trimming took 3 bases from V and 4 from J; bases not matched to a gene: 6. CDR3 amino acids: CASSLDRGSGYGYTF. Here the CDR3 DNA reads TGTGCCAGCAGCTTGGACAGGGGTTCAGGCTATGGCTACACCTTC.